These T cell receptor beta chains were read from a single sample in a study of cytomegalovirus exposure and HLA in healthy donors. Repertoires were generated with immunoSEQ multiplex PCR, while TCRdb's copy carries only in-frame clones and drops some. Of fewer than 200,000 clones listed, 81% are singletons. Sequencing was carried out using PBMCs. These receptors came from a woman under 30 in good health and CMV-seropositive. CDR3s include the opening cysteine and the closing phenylalanine or tryptophan. Fields, in order: J gene, clone size, V gene, D gene, CDR3 protein, CDR3 DNA. D genes are given only for firm matches. Not all rows give a size; the values are once, few, many and, for expanded clones, a class.

>TRBJ2-7|-|TRBV6-5|TRBD1
CASSWNRGSHEQYF
TGTGCCAGCAGTTGGAACAGGGGATCCCACGAGCAGTACTTC
>TRBJ2-1|-|TRBV4-2|TRBD2
CASSLSPVGGASYNEQFF
TGTGCCAGCAGCCTGAGCCCGGTCGGGGGGGCCTCCTACAATGAGCAGTTCTTC
>TRBJ1-6|-|TRBV5-1|-
CASSLGGEPYNSPLHF
TGCGCCAGCAGCTTGGGCGGGGAGCCCTATAATTCACCCCTCCACTTT
>TRBJ1-5|-|TRBV21-1|-
CASKTGTGGHQPQHF
TGTGCCAGCAAGACCGGGACAGGGGGCCATCAGCCCCAGCATTTT
>TRBJ2-7|-|TRBV7-9|-
CASSPGRSYEQYF
TGTGCCAGCAGCCCGGGGAGGTCCTACGAGCAGTACTTC
>TRBJ2-1|-|TRBV4-2|TRBD2
CASSQDGTSGDNEQFF
TGTGCCAGCAGCCAAGATGGAACTAGCGGAGACAATGAGCAGTTCTTC
>TRBJ2-7|-|TRBV7-9|TRBD1
CASSLGTGGLKEQYF
TGTGCCAGCAGCTTAGGTACAGGGGGTTTGAAAGAGCAGTACTTC
>TRBJ2-7|-|TRBV4-1|TRBD1
CASSQTDTGGSYEQYF
TGCGCCAGCAGCCAAACCGACACAGGGGGGTCCTACGAGCAGTACTTC
>TRBJ2-3|-|TRBV7-2|TRBD1
CASSLVPGGTTDTQYF
TGTGCCAGCAGCTTAGTCCCAGGGGGCACAACAGATACGCAGTATTTT
>TRBJ2-1|-|TRBV27|TRBD2
CAVLAGANEQFF
TGTGCCGTCCTAGCGGGGGCAAATGAGCAGTTCTTC
>TRBJ2-7|-|TRBV7-9|TRBD1
CASSRQGGNYEQYF
TGTGCCAGCAGCCGACAGGGGGGTAACTACGAGCAGTACTTC
>TRBJ2-6|-|TRBV11-2|-
CASSLRGTGANVLTF
TGTGCCAGCAGCTTACGGGGTACTGGGGCCAACGTCCTGACTTTC
>TRBJ2-1|-|TRBV7-8|-
CASSLGFRNNEQFF
TGTGCCAGCAGCCTAGGGTTCAGAAACAATGAGCAGTTCTTC
>TRBJ1-4|-|TRBV7-9|-
CASSLDSLNEKLFF
TGTGCCAGCAGCTTAGATAGCCTTAATGAAAAACTGTTTTTT
>TRBJ1-1|-|TRBV7-6|TRBD1
CASSLGGQGSPTEAFF
TGTGCCAGCAGCTTGGGAGGACAGGGAAGTCCCACTGAAGCTTTCTTT
>TRBJ2-7|-|TRBV2|-
CASKGALAGSTYEQYF
TGTGCCAGCAAGGGGGCGCTAGCGGGCTCAACCTACGAGCAGTACTTC
>TRBJ1-4|-|TRBV28|TRBD1
CASSPDRDRVNEKLFF
TGTGCCAGCAGTCCCGACCGGGACAGGGTAAATGAAAAACTGTTTTTT
>TRBJ1-1|-|TRBV4-2|-
CASSQDPGAVFEAFF
TGTGCCAGCAGCCAAGACCCAGGGGCAGTATTCGAAGCTTTCTTT
>TRBJ2-7|-|TRBV29-1|TRBD1
CSVEGQGYEQYF
TGCAGCGTTGAGGGACAGGGCTACGAGCAGTACTTC
>TRBJ1-4|-|TRBV29-1|TRBD1
CSAGTATNEKLFF
TGCAGCGCCGGGACAGCAACTAATGAAAAACTGTTTTTT
>TRBJ1-5|-|TRBV2|-
CASSDSDRSNQPQHF
TGTGCCAGCAGTGATTCAGACAGATCAAATCAGCCCCAGCATTTT
>TRBJ1-3|few|TRBV29-1|-
CSVWETGNTIYF
TGCAGCGTTTGGGAGACTGGAAACACCATATATTTT